This TCR beta chain is drawn from a study of cytomegalovirus exposure and HLA in healthy donors. Study findings and constraints: Most TCR sequences were rare, but some public TCRs occurred in many donors. Published work reported that the classifier diagnosed cytomegalovirus status with high specificity and sensitivity.

The donors belonged to the approximately 130-subject validation cohort, separate from the roughly 710-subject first cohort. The data were produced by immunoSEQ multiplex PCR, yet TCRdb's version contains in-frame clones alone and is incomplete. The data show approximately 220,000 clones, just under 90% seen once. Germline V gives CDR1 SGDLS, CDR2 YYNGEE. V was shortened by 3 bases and J by 1 base, with 16 bases between the two germline ends. This CDR3 contains 17 residues. This clone came up once. Its target is not known. The J gene is TRBJ2-2, the V gene TRBV9; the D gene is possibly TRBD1 (5 bases). The sample was PBMCs. This clonotype was sampled from a man in his late teens or twenties in good health and CMV-seronegative. CDR3 loop: CASSAGPLTGNTGELFF. The CDR3 DNA reads as TGTGCCAGCAGCGCAGGCCCCCTTACAGGGAACACCGGGGAGCTGTTTTTT.